These T cell receptor beta chains were read from a single sample in a study of cytomegalovirus exposure and HLA in healthy donors. Clones were read by immunoSEQ multiplex PCR, and TCRdb kept only the in-frame ones, dropping some. The sample records 150,000 to 200,000 clones, around 74% being singletons. The sample was PBMCs. Receptors were obtained from a female donor in good health and CMV-seronegative. The CDR3 runs from the conserved cysteine through the conserved F or W. D genes are given only for firm matches. Rows give clone size only sometimes, using once, few, many, or a class for an expanded clone.

CDR3 DNA: TGTGCCTGGAGTCGGGACTCCGGGACTGAAGCTTTCTTT
CDR3 protein: CAWSRDSGTEAFF
CDR3 length: 13
J gene: TRBJ1-1
clone size: .
V gene: TRBV30
D gene: .

CDR3 DNA: TGTGCCATCAGTGAGTCGACCAGGGGTGGTACTGAAGCTTTCTTT
CDR3 protein: CAISESTRGGTEAFF
CDR3 length: 15
J gene: TRBJ1-1
clone size: .
V gene: TRBV10-3
D gene: .

CDR3 DNA: TGTGCCAGCAGCGTTCAGGACAGGTTAGGGACTAGCGGGATCGACGAGCAGTACTTC
CDR3 protein: CASSVQDRLGTSGIDEQYF
CDR3 length: 19
J gene: TRBJ2-7
clone size: .
V gene: TRBV9
D gene: TRBD2

CDR3 DNA: TGTGCCAGCAGCGTAGGACTAGGATGGTACGATACGCAGTATTTT
CDR3 protein: CASSVGLGWYDTQYF
CDR3 length: 15
J gene: TRBJ2-3
clone size: .
V gene: TRBV9
D gene: .

CDR3 DNA: TGCGCCAGCAGCCAAGATCAGAGCGCCCCTGGGGCCAACGTCCTGACTTTC
CDR3 protein: CASSQDQSAPGANVLTF
CDR3 length: 17
J gene: TRBJ2-6
clone size: .
V gene: TRBV4-1
D gene: .

CDR3 DNA: TGTGCCAGCAATCGAGGGGCGGGAGGAAGCACAGATACGCAGTATTTT
CDR3 protein: CASNRGAGGSTDTQYF
CDR3 length: 16
J gene: TRBJ2-3
clone size: .
V gene: TRBV2
D gene: TRBD2

CDR3 DNA: TGTGCCTGGAGTGCGGGGGATTCGACAGATACGCAGTATTTT
CDR3 protein: CAWSAGDSTDTQYF
CDR3 length: 14
J gene: TRBJ2-3
clone size: .
V gene: TRBV30
D gene: .

CDR3 DNA: TGTGCCAGCAGCCCAGGACAGGGAGGGGTAGGGTATGGCTACACCTTC
CDR3 protein: CASSPGQGGVGYGYTF
CDR3 length: 16
J gene: TRBJ1-2
clone size: .
V gene: TRBV7-6
D gene: TRBD1

CDR3 DNA: TGTGCCAGCAGCTTGGGGAGACTAGCCGAGGAGACCCAGTACTTC
CDR3 protein: CASSLGRLAEETQYF
CDR3 length: 15
J gene: TRBJ2-5
clone size: .
V gene: TRBV5-8
D gene: TRBD2

CDR3 DNA: TGCGCCAGCAGCCAAGTCTCATCGGGGGAAAAACTGTTTTTT
CDR3 protein: CASSQVSSGEKLFF
CDR3 length: 14
J gene: TRBJ1-4
clone size: once
V gene: TRBV4-1
D gene: .

CDR3 DNA: TGTGCCAGCAACCAGGACAGGAGTTCCTCTGGGGCCAACGTCCTGACTTTC
CDR3 protein: CASNQDRSSSGANVLTF
CDR3 length: 17
J gene: TRBJ2-6
clone size: once
V gene: TRBV2
D gene: TRBD1

CDR3 DNA: TGTGCCAGCAGCTCCCGGACTAGTGGAGATACGCAGTATTTT
CDR3 protein: CASSSRTSGDTQYF
CDR3 length: 14
J gene: TRBJ2-3
clone size: .
V gene: TRBV5-6
D gene: TRBD2

CDR3 DNA: TGTGCCAGCAGTTTTCGTATGGCAGGGGGTCGGAATGGCTACACCTTC
CDR3 protein: CASSFRMAGGRNGYTF
CDR3 length: 16
J gene: TRBJ1-2
clone size: once
V gene: TRBV27
D gene: TRBD1

CDR3 DNA: TGTGCCAGCAGCCTACTAGCGGGAGGATTTACCTACGAGCAGTACTTC
CDR3 protein: CASSLLAGGFTYEQYF
CDR3 length: 16
J gene: TRBJ2-7
clone size: once
V gene: TRBV7-9
D gene: TRBD2

CDR3 DNA: TGTGCCAGCAGCCCGCTAGCGGCAAACACCGGGGAGCTGTTTTTT
CDR3 protein: CASSPLAANTGELFF
CDR3 length: 15
J gene: TRBJ2-2
clone size: .
V gene: TRBV9
D gene: TRBD2

CDR3 DNA: TGTGCCAGCTCACCACCGGGAGGGATTGAAGCTTTCTTT
CDR3 protein: CASSPPGGIEAFF
CDR3 length: 13
J gene: TRBJ1-1
clone size: .
V gene: TRBV18
D gene: .

CDR3 DNA: TGTGCCAGCGGCGGGGGGCATCCTTATGGCTACACCTTC
CDR3 protein: CASGGGHPYGYTF
CDR3 length: 13
J gene: TRBJ1-2
clone size: .
V gene: TRBV7-9
D gene: .

CDR3 DNA: TGTGCCAGCACCTTATTCGGGACAGGGGTATTGAACACTGAAGCTTTCTTT
CDR3 protein: CASTLFGTGVLNTEAFF
CDR3 length: 17
J gene: TRBJ1-1
clone size: .
V gene: TRBV13
D gene: TRBD1

CDR3 DNA: TGCGCCAGCAGCTTGGACCGACAGACCACTGAAGCTTTCTTT
CDR3 protein: CASSLDRQTTEAFF
CDR3 length: 14
J gene: TRBJ1-1
clone size: once
V gene: TRBV5-1
D gene: .

CDR3 DNA: TGTGCCAGCAGCTTGCCAGGGGCTAATTCACCCCTCCACTTT
CDR3 protein: CASSLPGANSPLHF
CDR3 length: 14
J gene: TRBJ1-6
clone size: once
V gene: TRBV7-9
D gene: .

CDR3 DNA: TGTGCCAGCAGCTTTGGCAGGGGATCTGGGGCCAACGTCCTGACTTTC
CDR3 protein: CASSFGRGSGANVLTF
CDR3 length: 16
J gene: TRBJ2-6
clone size: .
V gene: TRBV7-2
D gene: .

CDR3 DNA: TGTGCCACCAGCAGAGGTGGGGGCACGGAGGCCGAGCAGTACTTC
CDR3 protein: CATSRGGGTEAEQYF
CDR3 length: 15
J gene: TRBJ2-7
clone size: few
V gene: TRBV15
D gene: .

CDR3 DNA: TGCAGCGCTGCATCCGGACAGGGGGCAGATACGCAGTATTTT
CDR3 protein: CSAASGQGADTQYF
CDR3 length: 14
J gene: TRBJ2-3
clone size: once
V gene: TRBV29-1
D gene: TRBD1

CDR3 DNA: TGTGCCTGGAGAACAGGTCCGACAGGGGATACGCAGTATTTT
CDR3 protein: CAWRTGPTGDTQYF
CDR3 length: 14
J gene: TRBJ2-3
clone size: .
V gene: TRBV30
D gene: TRBD1

CDR3 DNA: TGTGCCAGCAGCCTCGGACTTGGGGCCGGGGAGCTGTTTTTT
CDR3 protein: CASSLGLGAGELFF
CDR3 length: 14
J gene: TRBJ2-2
clone size: .
V gene: TRBV11-2
D gene: .

CDR3 DNA: TGCGCCAGCAGCCAAGGGGAGACAACTAACTATGGCTACACCTTC
CDR3 protein: CASSQGETTNYGYTF
CDR3 length: 15
J gene: TRBJ1-2
clone size: once
V gene: TRBV4-1
D gene: .

CDR3 DNA: TGTGCCAGCAGCTGGAACAGGGTTTCGAACACCGGGGAGCTGTTTTTT
CDR3 protein: CASSWNRVSNTGELFF
CDR3 length: 16
J gene: TRBJ2-2
clone size: .
V gene: TRBV13
D gene: .

CDR3 DNA: TGTGCCAGTTCTACATTCTTCGGGGGCTACACCTTC
CDR3 protein: CASSTFFGGYTF
CDR3 length: 12
J gene: TRBJ1-2
clone size: .
V gene: TRBV25-1
D gene: .

CDR3 DNA: TGCGCCAGCAGATCCCCGGTAGGGGTGGACACCGGGGAGCTGTTTTTT
CDR3 protein: CASRSPVGVDTGELFF
CDR3 length: 16
J gene: TRBJ2-2
clone size: .
V gene: TRBV5-1
D gene: .

CDR3 DNA: TGTGCCAGCAGCTTTGGGAGGAACACTGAAGCTTTCTTT
CDR3 protein: CASSFGRNTEAFF
CDR3 length: 13
J gene: TRBJ1-1
clone size: .
V gene: TRBV11-2
D gene: .

CDR3 DNA: TGTGCCAGCAGCTCCAAACTAGCTTCGAACTCCCAAGAGACCCAGTACTTC
CDR3 protein: CASSSKLASNSQETQYF
CDR3 length: 17
J gene: TRBJ2-5
clone size: .
V gene: TRBV11-2
D gene: .

CDR3 DNA: TGTGCCAGCAGCTTACCGGTAAATAGCAATCAGCCCCAGCATTTT
CDR3 protein: CASSLPVNSNQPQHF
CDR3 length: 15
J gene: TRBJ1-5
clone size: .
V gene: TRBV5-4
D gene: .

CDR3 DNA: TGTGCCAGCAGTCAACAGGGTAGGTTCGATGAGCAGTTCTTC
CDR3 protein: CASSQQGRFDEQFF
CDR3 length: 14
J gene: TRBJ2-1
clone size: .
V gene: TRBV2
D gene: .

CDR3 DNA: TGCGCCAGCAGTGACGACAGCGTGAACACTGAAGCTTTCTTT
CDR3 protein: CASSDDSVNTEAFF
CDR3 length: 14
J gene: TRBJ1-1
clone size: .
V gene: TRBV5-1
D gene: .

CDR3 DNA: TGCGCCAGCAGCCGCACAGCCGCCCAAGAGACCCAGTACTTC
CDR3 protein: CASSRTAAQETQYF
CDR3 length: 14
J gene: TRBJ2-5
clone size: .
V gene: TRBV4-1
D gene: .

CDR3 DNA: TGTGCCAGCAGCGTAGGTAGCGGGGGGTCGCTAGGTGAGCAGTTCTTC
CDR3 protein: CASSVGSGGSLGEQFF
CDR3 length: 16
J gene: TRBJ2-1
clone size: .
V gene: TRBV9
D gene: TRBD2

CDR3 DNA: TGTGCCAGCAGCTCGCCCCGGGCAGGGACAAGAGAAGAGCAGTACTTC
CDR3 protein: CASSSPRAGTREEQYF
CDR3 length: 16
J gene: TRBJ2-7
clone size: .
V gene: TRBV11-2
D gene: .

CDR3 DNA: TGTGCCAGCAGTGGGGGACAGGGTCGAAGGGGAGGCTACACCTTC
CDR3 protein: CASSGGQGRRGGYTF
CDR3 length: 15
J gene: TRBJ1-2
clone size: once
V gene: TRBV2
D gene: TRBD1

CDR3 DNA: TGTGCCATCAGTGGGTCGACAGGGATGAACACTGAAGCTTTCTTT
CDR3 protein: CAISGSTGMNTEAFF
CDR3 length: 15
J gene: TRBJ1-1
clone size: .
V gene: TRBV10-3
D gene: TRBD1

CDR3 DNA: TGTGCCAGCTCCAGGGACAGCCCTAACTATGGCTACACCTTC
CDR3 protein: CASSRDSPNYGYTF
CDR3 length: 14
J gene: TRBJ1-2
clone size: few
V gene: TRBV18
D gene: TRBD1

CDR3 DNA: TGTGCCAGCAGCCCCGACTTCACGTATGGCTACACCTTC
CDR3 protein: CASSPDFTYGYTF
CDR3 length: 13
J gene: TRBJ1-2
clone size: .
V gene: TRBV7-2
D gene: .